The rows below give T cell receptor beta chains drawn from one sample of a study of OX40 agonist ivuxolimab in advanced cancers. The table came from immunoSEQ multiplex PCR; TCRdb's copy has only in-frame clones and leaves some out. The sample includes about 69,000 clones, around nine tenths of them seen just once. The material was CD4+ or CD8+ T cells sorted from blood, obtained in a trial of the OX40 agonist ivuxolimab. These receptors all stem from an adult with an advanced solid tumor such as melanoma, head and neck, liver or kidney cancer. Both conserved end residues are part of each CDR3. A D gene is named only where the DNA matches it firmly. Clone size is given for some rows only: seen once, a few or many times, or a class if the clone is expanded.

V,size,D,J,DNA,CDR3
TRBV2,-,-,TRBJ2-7,TGTGCCAGCAGTGATCCCTTAGTGGACCTCACCTACGAGCAGTACTTC,CASSDPLVDLTYEQYF
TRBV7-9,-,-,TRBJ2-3,TGTGCCAGCAGCTTTCCCCCGGAGCTCCCGGACACAGATACGCAGTATTTT,CASSFPPELPDTDTQYF
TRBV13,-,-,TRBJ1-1,TGTGCCAGCAGCTTAGGGGAGGCTGAAGCTTTCTTT,CASSLGEAEAFF
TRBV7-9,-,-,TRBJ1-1,TGTGCCAGCAGTGGTATGAACACTGAAGCTTTCTTT,CASSGMNTEAFF
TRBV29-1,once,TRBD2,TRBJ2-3,TGCAGCGTTGCGGGGGGAGCTGTCGGCACAGATACGCAGTATTTT,CSVAGGAVGTDTQYF
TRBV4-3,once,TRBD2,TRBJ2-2,TGCGCCAGCAGCCAAGATTGGGGGGGAACGAACACCGGGGAGCTGTTTTTT,CASSQDWGGTNTGELFF
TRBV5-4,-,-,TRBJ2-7,TGTGCCAGCAGCCAAGACAGGCTCTGGGACGAGCAGTACTTC,CASSQDRLWDEQYF
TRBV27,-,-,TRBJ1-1,TGTGCCAGCAGTTTAAGGGGGGAAGCTTTCTTT,CASSLRGEAFF
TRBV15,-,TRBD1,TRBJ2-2,TGTGCCACCAGCAGGGGTGGGACAGGGAACACCGGGGAGCTGTTTTTT,CATSRGGTGNTGELFF
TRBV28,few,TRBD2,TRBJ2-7,TGTGCCAGCAGTTCCTCGGGGGGAAACCACGAGCAGTACTTC,CASSSSGGNHEQYF
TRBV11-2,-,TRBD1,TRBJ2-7,TGTGCCAGCAGCTTACTTGCAGGGGGCAACGAGCAGTACTTC,CASSLLAGGNEQYF
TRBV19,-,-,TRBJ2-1,TGTGCCAGTAAGGGGTGGGGACCAAATTCCTACAATGAGCAGTTCTTC,CASKGWGPNSYNEQFF
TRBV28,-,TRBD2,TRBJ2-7,TGTGCCAGCAGTTCTAAGCGGGAGGGCTACGAGCAGTACTTC,CASSSKREGYEQYF
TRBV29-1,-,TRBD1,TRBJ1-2,TGCAGCGTCCGGGCGACAGGGGACGGCTACACCTTC,CSVRATGDGYTF
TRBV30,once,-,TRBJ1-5,TGTGCCTGGAGTGGGGGGGGTTGGGGTCAGCCCCAGCATTTT,CAWSGGGWGQPQHF
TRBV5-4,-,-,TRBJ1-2,TGTGCCAGCAGCTTGGCATTAGGACCAGGGACGGGCTACACCTTC,CASSLALGPGTGYTF
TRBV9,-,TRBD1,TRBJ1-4,TGTGCCAGCAGCCCCCAACACAGGACAGGGTATGAAAAACTGTTTTTT,CASSPQHRTGYEKLFF
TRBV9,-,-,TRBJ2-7,TGTGCCAGCAGCGGGGGAGCTAGACCCTACGAGCAGTACTTC,CASSGGARPYEQYF
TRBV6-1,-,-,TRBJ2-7,TGTGCCAGCAGACCGGCGGCGGGTGGCTACGAGCAGTACTTC,CASRPAAGGYEQYF
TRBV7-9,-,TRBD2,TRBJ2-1,TGTGCCAGCAGCTTAGCGCATGGCGGGGGGGCGCTTGAGTTCGAGCAGTTCTTC,CASSLAHGGGALEFEQFF